The 9 T cell receptor beta chains given below trace back to one sample, sequenced in a study of cytomegalovirus exposure and HLA in healthy donors. The PCR contained 60 Vbeta and 13 Jbeta primers. Generated by immunoSEQ multiplex PCR, the TCRdb table keeps only in-frame clones and is missing some. The sample has 100,000 to 120,000 clones, approximately 83% seen once. The sample consisted of PBMCs. Source of these receptors: a man aged 35 to 55 in good health and CMV-seronegative.

V gene TRBV30 combines with J gene TRBJ1-1; 7 nucleotides agree with TRBD1. CDR3 length: 14 residues. Per the germline V gene, CDR1 is GTSNPN and CDR2 is SVGIG (reference sequence). Trimming cost V 4 bases and J 4 bases; bases outside gene matches: 9. CDR3 nucleotides: TGTGCCTGGAATAAGGGGGCAGGGGGCACTGAAGCTTTCTTT. Amino acid sequence: CAWNKGAGGTEAFF.

The chain has TRBV5-8 and TRBJ1-6, with D possibly being TRBD1 (5 bases). The CDR3 runs to 15 residues. V was cut by 4 bases and J by 7 bases, with 15 bases left in between. Germline CDR1 reads SGHTS; CDR2 reads YDEGEE. The CDR3 DNA sequence: TGTGCCAGCAGCGCGGCGGGACTTACGAATTCACCCCTCCACTTT. This gives the protein CASSAAGLTNSPLHF.

The rearrangement links TRBV6-1 to TRBJ1-4, with 10 bases aligning to TRBD1. The J segment lost 8 bases and the V segment lost 7 bases, leaving 10 bases of the junction unmatched. Germline V gives CDR1 MNHNS, CDR2 SASEGT. The CDR3 sequence is 15 residues long. The chain's CDR3 is CASTRSRTGGEKLFF. CDR3 nucleotide sequence: TGTGCCAGCACCAGATCGAGGACAGGGGGGGAAAAACTGTTTTTT.

This clone showed up just once. The chain has TRBV9 and TRBJ1-3; D remains ambiguous. This CDR3 has 18 amino acids. V lost 2 bases and J 2 bases, leaving 20 bases between the germline ends. In germline, CDR1 is SGDLS, CDR2 YYNGEE. CDR3 amino acids: CASSVTVASVGAGNTIYF. Here the CDR3 DNA reads TGTGCCAGCAGCGTCACAGTGGCCTCCGTCGGGGCTGGAAACACCATATATTTT.

The rearrangement joins TRBV5-6 to TRBJ1-2; perhaps TRBD1 as D (5 bases). Trimming removed 3 bases at V and 4 bases at J, with 16 bases between. From germline, CDR1 is SGHDT and CDR2 YYEEEE. The CDR3 has 15 residues. Here the CDR3 DNA reads TGTGCCAGCAGCTACAGACAAACTGGGGCCTATGGCTACACCTTC. It translates to CASSYRQTGAYGYTF. Together with reference TRBV5-6 and TRBJ1-2, the CDR3 gives the full variable domain: DAGVTQSPTHLIKTRGQQVTLRCSPKSGHDTVSWYQQALGQGPQFIFQYYEEEERQRGNFPDRFSGHQFPNYSSELNVNALLLGDSALYLCASSYRQTGAYGYTFGSGTRLTVV.

As DNA, the CDR3 is TGCGCCAGCAGCTTATTAATCTCCTACGAGCAGTACTTC. This sequence encodes CASSLLISYEQYF. This chain connects TRBV5-1 to TRBJ2-7; D gene unclear. This CDR3 is built from 13 residues. Germline V gene lookup returns CDR1 SGHRS and CDR2 YFSETQ. V lost 2 bases and J 0 bases, leaving 6 bases between the germline ends.

The CDR3 DNA reads as TGTGCCAGCAGCTTAACAGGGGGAATGAATGAGCAGTTCTTC. Translated, it gives CASSLTGGMNEQFF. The rearrangement uses TRBV7-3 and TRBJ2-1, with TRBD1 as a possible D gene (6 bases). The CDR3 has 14 residues. Germline lookup yields CDR1 SGHTA and CDR2 FQGTGA. V was pared by 0 bases and J by 7 bases, with 10 bases between. Looking up the rest from reference TRBV7-3 and TRBJ2-1 gives the full variable domain: GAGVSQTPSNKVTEKGKYVELRCDPISGHTALYWYRQSLGQGPEFLIYFQGTGAADDSGLPNDRFFAVRPEGSVSTLKIQRTERGDSAVYLCASSLTGGMNEQFFGPGTRLTVL.

This sequence joins TRBV5-1 and TRBJ1-1; a possible D gene is TRBD1 (5 bases). The germline CDR1 and CDR2 sequences are SGHRS and YFSETQ. V shed 1 base and J shed 2 bases, with 9 bases lying between them. CDR3 length: 14 amino acids. The CDR3 region has the DNA TGCGCCAGCAGCTTGCCAGGGATAAACACTGAAGCTTTCTTT. Translated, it gives CASSLPGINTEAFF.

V and J are TRBV4-1 and TRBJ1-2; D gene ambiguous. V was cut by 1 base and J by 2 bases, with 11 bases left in between. The CDR3 totals 15 residues. Germline assignment: CDR1 MGHRA and CDR2 YSYEKL. The CDR3 here is CASSQGAVTNYGYTF. CDR3 coding DNA: TGCGCCAGCAGCCAAGGGGCTGTGACCAACTATGGCTACACCTTC.